This entry lists 8 T cell receptor beta chains sequenced from one sample in a study of cytomegalovirus exposure and HLA in healthy donors. PCR employed 60 Vbeta and 13 Jbeta primers. Here immunoSEQ multiplex PCR was the method, and the copy in TCRdb shows in-frame clones only, minus some. The sample carries about 140,000 clones, 60% to 80% recorded once. Sequenced: PBMCs. Source of these receptors: a man aged 40-49 years in good health and CMV-seronegative.

CDR3 DNA sequence: TGCGCCAGCAGCCTACAGGGGCGTGAAGAGACCCAGTACTTC. Protein sequence: CASSLQGREETQYF. The chain carries TRBV5-1 and TRBJ2-5; 7 bases are shared with TRBD1. CDR3 length equals 14 residues. The trim removed 4 bases at V and 3 bases at J, leaving 6 bases unmatched. The V gene's germline CDR1 is SGHRS and CDR2 YFSETQ.

The V and J genes are TRBV6-1 and TRBJ1-5, with a possible D match to TRBD1 (6 bases). V lost 6 bases, J lost 2 bases, and 29 bases lay in between. Germline V gene data show CDR1 as MNHNS and CDR2 as SASEGT. This CDR3 spans 20 amino acids. This chain's CDR3 is CASRERVSGLGGYGNQPQHF. For the CDR3, the DNA is TGTGCCAGCAGAGAACGGGTTTCAGGATTAGGGGGATACGGCAATCAGCCCCAGCATTTT.

This clone was observed a few times. The V call is TRBV9, the J call TRBJ2-6; tentative D call: TRBD1 (6 bases). Trimming stripped 2 bases from V and 2 bases from J, with 14 bases between. The CDR3 consists of 17 residues. Germline assignment: CDR1 SGDLS and CDR2 YYNGEE. CDR3 nucleotide sequence: TGTGCCAGCAGCGTTTCCCCCCCAGGGGCTGGGGCCAACGTCCTGACTTTC. Protein sequence: CASSVSPPGAGANVLTF.

The rearrangement links TRBV7-6 to TRBJ1-2; TRBD1 aligns across 9 bases. The CDR3 totals 17 residues. Germline assignment: CDR1 SGHVS and CDR2 FNYEAQ. V gave up 4 bases and J gave up 1 base; unmatched junction bases: 10. CDR3 sequence reads: CASSSTLSGQGNYGYTF. The CDR3 coding sequence is TGTGCCAGCAGCTCAACCCTGTCGGGACAGGGTAACTATGGCTACACCTTC.

This chain joins TRBV7-9 and TRBJ2-1, with D possibly TRBD2 on 5 matching bases. Germline V gives CDR1 SEHNR, CDR2 FQNEAQ (reference sequence). The CDR3 loop spans 13 amino acids. V lost 0 bases, J lost 6 bases, and 6 bases lay in between. The CDR3 DNA follows: TGTGCCAGCAGCTTAGCCGGGGTCAATGAGCAGTTCTTC. Translation: CASSLAGVNEQFF.

The chain carries TRBV5-1 and TRBJ1-5, with 10 positions matching TRBD1. CDR3 size: 15 residues. V dropped 4 bases and J dropped 6; count of bases not matched to a gene: 7. Per the germline V gene, CDR1 is SGHRS and CDR2 is YFSETQ. CDR3 DNA: TGCGCCAGCAGCAAGGACAGGGGGATCGGTCAGCCCCAGCATTTT. The encoded protein is CASSKDRGIGQPQHF.

The chain has TRBV11-3 and TRBJ2-2, with 7 bases matching TRBD1. J was trimmed by 9 bases and V by 6 bases; bases with no gene match: 7. This CDR3 has 13 amino acids. Per germline, CDR1 SGHNT and CDR2 YENEEA. The CDR3 region has the DNA TGTGCCAGCAGTTTACAGGGGAGCCGGGAGCTGTTTTTT. It encodes CASSLQGSRELFF.

The rearrangement uses TRBV13 and TRBJ1-3; 7 bases are a match to TRBD1. Trimming took 0 bases from V and 0 from J; bases not matched to a gene: 2. Germline V gene sequence: CDR1 PRHDT, CDR2 FYEKMQ (reference sequence). The length of the CDR3 is 16 residues. The CDR3 DNA follows: TGTGCCAGCAGCTTAGGGACAGGGAGCTCTGGAAACACCATATATTTT. Translating gives CASSLGTGSSGNTIYF.